Following are 10 T cell receptor beta chains from one sample sequenced in a study of response to subunit inactivated influenza vaccine. A single record per CDR3 protein comes from TCRdb applying MiXCR to the RT-PCR reads. The sample includes about 500,000 distinct CDR3 sequences, approximately 17% seen only once; the top ten take around 3%. Sequenced material: CD4+ T cells sorted from PBMCs, taken about 24 months after vaccination. The receptors shown here come from a man in his fifties or sixties who received an inactivated influenza vaccine.

J is TRBJ1-6 and V is TRBV20-1, with D uncertain. The V gene lost 0 bases and the J gene lost 8 bases, with 14 bases spanning the gap. Germline V gene data show CDR1 as DFQATT and CDR2 as SNEGSKA (reference sequence). CDR3 size: 15 residues. In DNA, the CDR3 is TGCAGTGCTAGAGATCTTCTGGCTTCGGATTCACCCCTCCACTTT. This translates into CSARDLLASDSPLHF.

The V call is TRBV15, the J call TRBJ2-7; D gene uncertain. The CDR3 contains 16 residues. The germline V gene encodes CDR1 LNHNV and CDR2 YYDKDF (reference sequence). The V and J ends lost 5 bases and 2 bases respectively, with 19 bases between them. DNA for the CDR3: TGTGCCACCAGCTCGGAGTGGGCGAAGTCCGCCTACGAGCAGTACTTC. Amino acids: CATSSEWAKSAYEQYF. The whole variable domain, remainder taken from reference TRBV15 and TRBJ2-7, is DAMVIQNPRYQVTQFGKPVTLSCSQTLNHNVMYWYQQKSSQAPKLLFHYYDKDFNNEADTPDNFQSRRPNTSFCFLDIRSPGLGDTAMYLCATSSEWAKSAYEQYFGPGTRLTVT.

This clonotype was detected a few times. The chain has TRBV5-1 and TRBJ1-1; TRBD1 matches 9 bases. Trimming removed 3 bases from V and 3 bases from J; junction bases left unmatched: 6. The CDR3 length is 15 residues. From germline, CDR1 is SGHRS and CDR2 YFSETQ. The DNA for the CDR3 is TGCGCCAGCAGCTCGCTTACAGGGGGCTACACTGAAGCTTTCTTT. This translates into CASSSLTGGYTEAFF.

This clonotype was detected a few times. This sequence joins TRBV3-1 and TRBJ2-4, with a possible D match to TRBD2 (6 bases). The length of the CDR3 is 12 residues. V dropped 3 bases and J dropped 6 bases, with 6 bases sitting between them. Germline lookup yields CDR1 LGHDT and CDR2 YNNKEL (reference sequence). The CDR3 DNA reads TGTGCCAGCAGCCAGGGGGGAAACATTCAGTACTTC. This codes for CASSQGGNIQYF.

The chain carries TRBV20-1 and TRBJ2-7, with 7 bases matching TRBD2. Germline CDR1 reads DFQATT; CDR2 reads SNEGSKA (reference sequence). The CDR3 contains 12 residues. The V segment lost 4 bases and the J segment 5 bases; nucleotides outside the gene matches: 5. The CDR3 nucleotides are TGCAGTGCTAATAGACTAGCCAACGAGCAGTACTTC. Amino acid sequence: CSANRLANEQYF.

This clonotype was recorded a few times. The chain employs TRBV5-1 and TRBJ2-5; D is ambiguous. V was cut by 5 bases and J by 2 bases, with 10 bases left in between. Germline CDR1 is SGHRS and CDR2 is YFSETQ. The CDR3 spans 13 residues. CDR3 loop: CASSAGPQETQYF. The CDR3 region has the DNA TGCGCCAGCAGTGCCGGACCTCAAGAGACCCAGTACTTC.

This clonotype was observed a few times. The gene calls are TRBV6-2 or TRBV6-3 and TRBJ2-1; TRBD2 aligns across 10 bases. The CDR3 has 15 amino acids. The junction had 8 bases not matched to a gene; V was cut back by 5 bases and J by 7 bases. Germline-derived CDR1 and CDR2 are MNHEY and SVGEGT. The CDR3 spells CASSLLAGDRNEQFF. In DNA form, the CDR3 reads TGTGCCAGCAGTCTTCTAGCGGGGGACAGAAATGAGCAGTTCTTC.

The chain uses TRBV28 and TRBJ2-3, with D perhaps TRBD1 (6 bases). Trimming cost V 4 bases and J 2 bases, with 10 bases left between them. Germline V CDR1 and CDR2: MDHEN, SYDVKM. CDR3 length: 14 residues. The CDR3 bases are TGTGCCAGCAGTTCGGGACACATCACAGATACGCAGTATTTT. Translating it yields CASSSGHITDTQYF.

The chain couples TRBV20-1 to TRBJ2-2; the D gene is possibly TRBD2 (5 bases). Between the trimmed V and J ends, which lost 6 bases and 0 bases, there was a span of 14 bases. Germline-derived CDR1 and CDR2 are DFQATT and SNEGSKA (reference sequence). There are 15 residues in the CDR3. In DNA, the CDR3 is TGCAGTGCGACGATTCCGGGGACGAACACCGGGGAGCTGTTTTTT. It specifies CSATIPGTNTGELFF.

This clonotype has just a few counts. The V gene is TRBV29-1, the J gene TRBJ2-4; the D call may be TRBD1 or TRBD2 (5 bases each). V gave up 5 bases and J gave up 8 bases, with 16 bases separating them. Looked up from germline, CDR1 is SQVTM and CDR2 is ANQGSEA. CDR3 length: 13 residues. In nucleotides, the CDR3 is TGCAGCGTTTCCGGGACGGGTCGAGACATTCAGTACTTC. Amino acids: CSVSGTGRDIQYF.